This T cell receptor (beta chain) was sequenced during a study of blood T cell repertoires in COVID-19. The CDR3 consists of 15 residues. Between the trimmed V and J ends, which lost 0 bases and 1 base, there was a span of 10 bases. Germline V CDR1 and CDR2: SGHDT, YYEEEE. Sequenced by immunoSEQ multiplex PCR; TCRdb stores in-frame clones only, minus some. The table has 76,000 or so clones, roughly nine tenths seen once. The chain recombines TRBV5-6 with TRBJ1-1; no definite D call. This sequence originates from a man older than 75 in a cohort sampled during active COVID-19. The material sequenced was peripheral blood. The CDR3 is CASSLVLGPNTEAFF. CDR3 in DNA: TGTGCCAGCAGCTTGGTATTGGGCCCGAACACTGAAGCTTTCTTT.